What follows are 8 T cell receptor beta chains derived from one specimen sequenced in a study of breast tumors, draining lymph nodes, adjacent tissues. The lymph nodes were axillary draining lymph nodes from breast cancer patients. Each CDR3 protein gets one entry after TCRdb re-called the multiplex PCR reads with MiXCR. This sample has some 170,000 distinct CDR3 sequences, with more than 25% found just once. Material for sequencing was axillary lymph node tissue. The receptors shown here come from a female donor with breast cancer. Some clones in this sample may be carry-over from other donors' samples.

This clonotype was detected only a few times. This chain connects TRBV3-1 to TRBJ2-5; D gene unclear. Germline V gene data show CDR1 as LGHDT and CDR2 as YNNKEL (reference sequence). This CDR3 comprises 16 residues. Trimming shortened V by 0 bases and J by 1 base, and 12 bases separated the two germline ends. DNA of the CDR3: TGTGCCAGCAGCCAAGATATCTTACCGAGCCAAGAGACCCAGTACTTC. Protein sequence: CASSQDILPSQETQYF.

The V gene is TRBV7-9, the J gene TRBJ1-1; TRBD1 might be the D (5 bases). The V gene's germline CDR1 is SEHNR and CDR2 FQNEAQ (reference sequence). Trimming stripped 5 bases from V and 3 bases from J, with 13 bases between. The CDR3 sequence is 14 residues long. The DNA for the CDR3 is TGTGCCAGCAGCCCGAGGGGCGGGCACACTGAAGCTTTCTTT. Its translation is CASSPRGGHTEAFF.

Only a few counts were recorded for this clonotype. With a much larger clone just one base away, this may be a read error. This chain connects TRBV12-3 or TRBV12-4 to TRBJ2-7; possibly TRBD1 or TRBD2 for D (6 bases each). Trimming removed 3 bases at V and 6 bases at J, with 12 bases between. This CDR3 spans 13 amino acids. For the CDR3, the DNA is TGTGCCAGCAGTTTCCAACGGGGGCTCGAGCAGTACTTC. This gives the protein CASSFQRGLEQYF.

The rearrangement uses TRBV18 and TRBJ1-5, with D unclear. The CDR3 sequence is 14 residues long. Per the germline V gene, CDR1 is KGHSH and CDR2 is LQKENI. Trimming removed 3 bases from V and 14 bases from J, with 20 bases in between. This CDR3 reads CASSPKREGLYEHF. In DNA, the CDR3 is TGTGCCAGCTCACCGAAGCGGGAGGGCCTGTACGAGCATTTT.

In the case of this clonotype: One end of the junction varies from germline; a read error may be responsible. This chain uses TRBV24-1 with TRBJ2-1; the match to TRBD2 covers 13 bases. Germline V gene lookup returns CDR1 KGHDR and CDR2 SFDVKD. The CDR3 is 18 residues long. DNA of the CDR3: TGTGCCGCCAGTGATTTCCGGACTAGCGGGAGCGGTTACAATGAACAGTTCTTC. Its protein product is CAASDFRTSGSGYNEQFF.

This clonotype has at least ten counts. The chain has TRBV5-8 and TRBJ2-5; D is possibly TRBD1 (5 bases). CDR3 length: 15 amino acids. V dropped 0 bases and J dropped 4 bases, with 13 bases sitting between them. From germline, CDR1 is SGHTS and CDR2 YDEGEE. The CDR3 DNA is TGTGCCAGCAGCTTGGATGGGTGGGGCGCAGAGACCCAGTACTTC. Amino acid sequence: CASSLDGWGAETQYF.

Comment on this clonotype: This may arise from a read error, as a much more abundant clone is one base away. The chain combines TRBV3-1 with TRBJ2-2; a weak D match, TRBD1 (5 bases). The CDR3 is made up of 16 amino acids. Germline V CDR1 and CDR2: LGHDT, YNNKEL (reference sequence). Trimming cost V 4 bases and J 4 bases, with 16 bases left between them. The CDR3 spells CASSRQAGMGTGELFF. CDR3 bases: TGTGCCAGCAGCCGTCAAGCAGGGATGGGCACCGGGGAGCTGTTTTTT. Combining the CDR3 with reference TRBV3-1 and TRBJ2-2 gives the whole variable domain DTAVSQTPKYLVTQMGNDKSIKCEQNLGHDTMYWYKQDSKKFLKIMFSYNNKELIINETVPNRFSPKSPDKAHLNLHINSLELGDSAVYFCASSRQAGMGTGELFFGEGSRLTVL.

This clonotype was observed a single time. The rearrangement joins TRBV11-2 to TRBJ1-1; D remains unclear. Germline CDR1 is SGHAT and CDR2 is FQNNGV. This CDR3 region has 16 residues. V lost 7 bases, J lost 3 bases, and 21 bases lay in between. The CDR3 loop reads CASTEATWRGYTEAFF. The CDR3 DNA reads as TGTGCCAGCACCGAGGCAACATGGCGGGGTTACACTGAAGCTTTCTTT.